These 5 T cell receptor beta chains were sequenced from one sample in a study of blood T cell repertoires in COVID-19. TCRdb's table, derived via immunoSEQ multiplex PCR, lists solely in-frame clones and lacks some. This table holds under 300,000 clones, approximately 85% found once. Material: peripheral blood. The source is a human donor in a cohort sampled during active COVID-19.

This chain links TRBV19 with TRBJ1-6; D not certain. Between the trimmed V and J ends, which lost 4 bases and 14 bases, there was a span of 18 bases. The germline V gene has CDR1 LNHDA and CDR2 SQIVND (reference sequence). The CDR3 contains 14 residues. For the CDR3, the DNA is TGTGCCAGTAGTACACTCCTAAACGAGAAGACCCTCCACTTT. It encodes CASSTLLNEKTLHF.

The chain employs TRBV19 and TRBJ2-6; 9 bases map to TRBD1. J lost 0 bases, V lost 3 bases, and 6 bases had no gene match. The CDR3 contains 18 residues. The germline gives CDR1 LNHDA, CDR2 SQIVND (reference sequence). The CDR3, as DNA: TGTGCCAGTAGTATGCTGGGACAGGGCTTCTCTGGGGCCAACGTCCTGACTTTC. Translation: CASSMLGQGFSGANVLTF.

This chain links TRBV10-3 with TRBJ1-1; D remains ambiguous. Trimming removed 8 bases from V and 1 base from J, with 20 bases in between. Per germline, CDR1 ENHRY and CDR2 SYGVKD. The CDR3 sequence is 16 residues long. The CDR3 DNA reads as TGTGCCATCCGACCAGCGCTCCCATCAAAGAACACTGAAGCTTTCTTT. The encoded protein is CAIRPALPSKNTEAFF.

This rearrangement joins TRBV7-9 to TRBJ2-5, with D maybe TRBD1 (6 bases). Trimming cost V 5 bases and J 0 bases, with 10 bases left between them. In germline, CDR1 is SEHNR, CDR2 FQNEAQ (reference sequence). This CDR3 is built from 14 residues. CDR3 in DNA: TGTGCCAGCAGCCGAGGACAGAACCAAGAGACCCAGTACTTC. As protein: CASSRGQNQETQYF. Looking up the rest from reference TRBV7-9 and TRBJ2-5 gives the full variable domain: DTGVSQNPRHKITKRGQNVTFRCDPISEHNRLYWYRQTLGQGPEFLTYFQNEAQLEKSRLLSDRFSAERPKGSFSTLEIQRTEQGDSAMYLCASSRGQNQETQYFGPGTRLLVL.

The rearrangement uses TRBV3-1 (or the pseudogene TRBV3-2) and TRBJ2-4, with a possible D match to TRBD2 (6 bases). Trimming took 8 bases from V and 1 from J, leaving 15 bases between them. The CDR3 extends over 15 amino acids. Germline CDR1 LGHDT, CDR2 YNNKEL (reference sequence). DNA for the CDR3: TGTGCCAGCGGGGAGCCGGAGGGGGCCAAAAACATTCAGTACTTC. Protein product: CASGEPEGAKNIQYF.